This T cell receptor (beta chain) was recorded in a study of identical twins. Findings and limits, study-wide: One should note that invariant MAIT and iNKT cells could partly confound zero-insertion analyses.

No donor was unhealthy or non-Caucasian. The sample holds a few counts of this clonotype. Its antigen is unknown. TCRdb recomputed calls from the 5' RACE reads with MiXCR, one row per CDR3 protein. This table has 100,000 or so distinct CDR3 sequences, 5.9% appearing once. CDR3 length: 13 residues. V was trimmed by 4 bases and J by 4 bases, leaving 9 bases between them. Germline V CDR1 and CDR2: ENHRY, SYGVKD. This TCR derives from a woman aged 45 to 65 in good health. Sequenced input: memory T cells sorted from blood. The chain combines TRBV10-3 with TRBJ2-3; D not certain. CDR3 nucleotides: TGTGCCATCAGTGGGGTATCCGCAGATACGCAGTATTTT. Translation: CAISGVSADTQYF.